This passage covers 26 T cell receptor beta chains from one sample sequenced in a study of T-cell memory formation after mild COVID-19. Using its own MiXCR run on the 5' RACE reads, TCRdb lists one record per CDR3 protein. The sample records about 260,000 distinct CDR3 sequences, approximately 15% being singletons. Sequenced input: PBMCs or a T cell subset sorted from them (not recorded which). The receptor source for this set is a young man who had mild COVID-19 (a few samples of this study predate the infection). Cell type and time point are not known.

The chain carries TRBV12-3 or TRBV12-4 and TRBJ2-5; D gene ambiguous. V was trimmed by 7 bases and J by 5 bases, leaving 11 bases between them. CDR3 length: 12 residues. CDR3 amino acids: CASTNLGETQYF. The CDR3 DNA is TGTGCCAGCACTAATCTCGGGGAGACCCAGTACTTC.

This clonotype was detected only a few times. This CDR3 reads CASSPPTETGELFF. The CDR3, as DNA: TGTGCCAGCAGCCCTCCGACCGAGACCGGGGAGCTGTTTTTT. The rearrangement links TRBV7-2 to TRBJ2-2; D gene uncertain. V dropped 5 bases and J dropped 5 bases, with 12 bases sitting between them. This CDR3 contains 14 residues. Looked up from germline, CDR1 is SGHTA and CDR2 is FQGNSA.

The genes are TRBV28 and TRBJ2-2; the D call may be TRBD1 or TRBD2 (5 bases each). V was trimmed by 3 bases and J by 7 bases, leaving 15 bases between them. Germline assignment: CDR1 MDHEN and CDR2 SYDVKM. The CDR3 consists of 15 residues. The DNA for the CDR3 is TGTGCCAGCAGTTTCCGGGGCCTGACCCTCGGGGAGCTGTTTTTT. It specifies CASSFRGLTLGELFF. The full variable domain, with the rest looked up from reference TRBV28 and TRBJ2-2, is DVKVTQSSRYLVKRTGEKVFLECVQDMDHENMFWYRQDPGLGLRLIYFSYDVKMKEKGDIPEGYSVSREKKERFSLILESASTNQTSMYLCASSFRGLTLGELFFGEGSRLTVL.

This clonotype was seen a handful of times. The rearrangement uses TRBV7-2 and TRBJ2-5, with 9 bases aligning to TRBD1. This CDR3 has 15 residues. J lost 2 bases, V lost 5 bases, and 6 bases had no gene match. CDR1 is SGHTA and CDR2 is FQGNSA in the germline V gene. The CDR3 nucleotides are TGTGCCAGCAGCATCAACAGGGGGCCGCAAGAGACCCAGTACTTC. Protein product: CASSINRGPQETQYF.

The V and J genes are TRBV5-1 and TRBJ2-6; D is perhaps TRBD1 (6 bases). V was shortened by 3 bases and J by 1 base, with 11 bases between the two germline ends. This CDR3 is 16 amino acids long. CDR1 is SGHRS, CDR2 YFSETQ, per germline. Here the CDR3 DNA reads TGCGCCAGCAGCTCAAGACAGGTGTCTGGGGCCAACGTCCTGACTTTC. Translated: CASSSRQVSGANVLTF.

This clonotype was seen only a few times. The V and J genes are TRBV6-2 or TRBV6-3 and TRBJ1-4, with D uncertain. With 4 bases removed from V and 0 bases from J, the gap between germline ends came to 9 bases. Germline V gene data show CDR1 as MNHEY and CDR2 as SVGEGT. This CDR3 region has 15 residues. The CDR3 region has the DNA TGTGCCAGCAGTTTCCCGGACGCAACTAATGAAAAACTGTTTTTT. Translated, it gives CASSFPDATNEKLFF.

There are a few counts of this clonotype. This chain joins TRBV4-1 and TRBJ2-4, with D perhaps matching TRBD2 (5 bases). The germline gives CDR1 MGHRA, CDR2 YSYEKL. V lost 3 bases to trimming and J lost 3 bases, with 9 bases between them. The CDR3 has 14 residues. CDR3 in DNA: TGCGCCAGCAGCCAGGACGGGATCAAAAACATTCAGTACTTC. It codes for CASSQDGIKNIQYF.

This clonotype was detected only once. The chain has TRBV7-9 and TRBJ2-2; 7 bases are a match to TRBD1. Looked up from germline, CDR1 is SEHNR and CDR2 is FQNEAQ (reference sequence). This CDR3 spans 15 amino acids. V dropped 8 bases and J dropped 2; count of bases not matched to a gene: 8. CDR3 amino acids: CASAKGADNTGELFF. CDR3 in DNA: TGTGCCAGCGCGAAGGGGGCGGACAACACCGGGGAGCTGTTTTTT.

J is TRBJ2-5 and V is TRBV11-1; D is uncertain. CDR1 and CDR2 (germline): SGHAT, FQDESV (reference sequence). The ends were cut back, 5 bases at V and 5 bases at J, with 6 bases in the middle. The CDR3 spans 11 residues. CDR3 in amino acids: CASSNRETQYF. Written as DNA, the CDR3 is TGTGCCAGCAGCAATAGGGAGACCCAGTACTTC.

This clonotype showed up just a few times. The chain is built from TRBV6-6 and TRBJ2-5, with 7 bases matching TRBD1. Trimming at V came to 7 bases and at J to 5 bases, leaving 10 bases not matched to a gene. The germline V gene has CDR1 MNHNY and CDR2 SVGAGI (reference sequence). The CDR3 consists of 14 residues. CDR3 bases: TGTGCCAGCAACCCGACAGGGTCAGGGGAGACCCAGTACTTC. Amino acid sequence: CASNPTGSGETQYF.

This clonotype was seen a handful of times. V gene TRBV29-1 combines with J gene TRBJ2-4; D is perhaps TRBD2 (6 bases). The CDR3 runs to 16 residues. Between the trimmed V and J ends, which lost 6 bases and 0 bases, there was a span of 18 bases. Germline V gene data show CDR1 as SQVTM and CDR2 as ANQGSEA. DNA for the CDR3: TGCAGCGTGGGGGAGGCTAGCGTTGAAGCCAAAAACATTCAGTACTTC. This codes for CSVGEASVEAKNIQYF.

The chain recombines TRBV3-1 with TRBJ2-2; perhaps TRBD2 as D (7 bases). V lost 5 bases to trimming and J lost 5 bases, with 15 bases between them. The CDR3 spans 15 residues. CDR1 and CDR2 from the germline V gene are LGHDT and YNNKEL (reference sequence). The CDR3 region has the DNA TGTGCCAGCAGCATTTGGGGGGGCCAAACCGGGGAGCTGTTTTTT. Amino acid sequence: CASSIWGGQTGELFF.

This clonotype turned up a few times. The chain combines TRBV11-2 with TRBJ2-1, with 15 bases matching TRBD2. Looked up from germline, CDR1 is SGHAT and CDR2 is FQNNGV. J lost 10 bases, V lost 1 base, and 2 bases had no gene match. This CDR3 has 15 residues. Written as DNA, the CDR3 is TGTGCCAGCAGCTTAGGGACTAGCGGGGGGGCCGAGCAGTTCTTC. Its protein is CASSLGTSGGAEQFF. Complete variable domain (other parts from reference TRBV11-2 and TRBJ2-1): EAGVAQSPRYKIIEKRQSVAFWCNPISGHATLYWYQQILGQGPKLLIQFQNNGVVDDSQLPKDRFSAERLKGVDSTLKIQPAKLEDSAVYLCASSLGTSGGAEQFFGPGTRLTVL.

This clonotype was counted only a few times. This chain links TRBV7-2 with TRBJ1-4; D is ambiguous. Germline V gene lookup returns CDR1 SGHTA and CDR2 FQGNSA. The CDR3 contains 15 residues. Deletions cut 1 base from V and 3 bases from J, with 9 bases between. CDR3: CASSLVGSSNEKLFF. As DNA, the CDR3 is TGTGCCAGCAGCTTAGTGGGGTCATCTAATGAAAAACTGTTTTTT.

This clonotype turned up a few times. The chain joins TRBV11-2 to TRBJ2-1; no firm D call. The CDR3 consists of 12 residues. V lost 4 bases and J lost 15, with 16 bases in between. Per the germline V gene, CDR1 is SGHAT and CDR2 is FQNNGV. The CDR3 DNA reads TGTGCCAGCAGCTCTTCGGAGCTGGGTCTGTTCTTC. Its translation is CASSSSELGLFF.

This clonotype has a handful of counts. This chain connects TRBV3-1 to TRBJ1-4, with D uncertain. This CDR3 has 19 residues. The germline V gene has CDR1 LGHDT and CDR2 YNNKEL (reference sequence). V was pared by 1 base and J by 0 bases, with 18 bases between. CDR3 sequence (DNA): TGTGCCAGCAGCCAAGTAAATCCGGGCCCCAAATCAACTAATGAAAAACTGTTTTTT. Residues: CASSQVNPGPKSTNEKLFF.

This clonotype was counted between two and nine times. The CDR3 here is CASSQEWGPFSTDTQYF. The CDR3 region has the DNA TGCGCCAGCAGCCAAGAATGGGGGCCGTTTAGCACAGATACGCAGTATTTT. The genes are TRBV4-3 and TRBJ2-3; perhaps TRBD1 as D (6 bases). The V gene's germline CDR1 is LGHNA and CDR2 YSLEER. Trimming took 0 bases from V and 0 from J, leaving 13 bases between them. The CDR3 is 17 amino acids.

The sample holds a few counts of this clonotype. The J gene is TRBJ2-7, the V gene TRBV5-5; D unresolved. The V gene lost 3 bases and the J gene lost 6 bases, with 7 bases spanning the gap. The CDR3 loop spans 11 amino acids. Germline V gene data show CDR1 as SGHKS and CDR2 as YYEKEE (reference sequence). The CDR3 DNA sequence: TGTGCCAGCAGCTCCAGGACCGAGCAGTACTTC. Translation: CASSSRTEQYF.

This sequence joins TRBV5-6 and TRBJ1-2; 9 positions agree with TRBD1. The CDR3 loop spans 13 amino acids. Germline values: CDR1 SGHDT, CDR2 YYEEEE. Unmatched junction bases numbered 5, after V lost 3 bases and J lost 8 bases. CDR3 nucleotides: TGTGCCAGCAGCTGGGGACAGGGAGGAGGCTACACCTTC. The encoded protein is CASSWGQGGGYTF.

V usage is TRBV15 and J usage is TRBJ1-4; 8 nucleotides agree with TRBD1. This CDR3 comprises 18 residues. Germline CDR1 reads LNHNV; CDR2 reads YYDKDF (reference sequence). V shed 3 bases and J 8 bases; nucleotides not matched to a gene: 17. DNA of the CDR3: TGTGCCACCAGCAGGACAGCCATATCCGACAGGGGTGGGGAAAAACTGTTTTTT. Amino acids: CATSRTAISDRGGEKLFF.

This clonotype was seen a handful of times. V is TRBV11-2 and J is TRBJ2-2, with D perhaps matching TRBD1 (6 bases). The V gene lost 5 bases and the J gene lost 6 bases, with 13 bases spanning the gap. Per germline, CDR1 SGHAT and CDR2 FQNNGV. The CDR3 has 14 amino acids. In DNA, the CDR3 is TGTGCCAGCAGCCTAGTCAACAGGGCCGGGGAGCTGTTTTTT. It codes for CASSLVNRAGELFF.

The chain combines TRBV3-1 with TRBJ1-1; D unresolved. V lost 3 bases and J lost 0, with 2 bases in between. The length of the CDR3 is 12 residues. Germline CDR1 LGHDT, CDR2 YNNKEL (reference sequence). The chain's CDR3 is CASSHMNTEAFF. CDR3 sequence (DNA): TGTGCCAGCAGCCACATGAACACTGAAGCTTTCTTT.

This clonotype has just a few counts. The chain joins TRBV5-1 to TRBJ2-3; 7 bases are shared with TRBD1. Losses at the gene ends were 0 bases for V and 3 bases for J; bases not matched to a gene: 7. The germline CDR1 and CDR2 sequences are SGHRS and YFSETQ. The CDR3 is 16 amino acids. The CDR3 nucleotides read TGCGCCAGCAGCTTGGAGGGGGCCGGAGGAACAGATACGCAGTATTTT. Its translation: CASSLEGAGGTDTQYF.

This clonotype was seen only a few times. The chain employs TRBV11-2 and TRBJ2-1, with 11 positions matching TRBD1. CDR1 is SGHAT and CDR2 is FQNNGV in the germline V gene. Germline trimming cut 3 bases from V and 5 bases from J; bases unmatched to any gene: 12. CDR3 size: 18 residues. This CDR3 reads CASSFSPLRDRGDNEQFF. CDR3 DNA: TGTGCCAGCAGCTTTAGTCCCCTCCGGGACAGGGGGGACAATGAGCAGTTCTTC.

The CDR3 protein is CASSSLGSSYEQYF. The CDR3 DNA sequence: TGTGCCAGCAGCTCGCTGGGGTCCTCCTACGAGCAGTACTTC. This chain connects TRBV7-9 to TRBJ2-7; D ambiguous. The germline CDR1 and CDR2 sequences are SEHNR and FQNEAQ (reference sequence). The CDR3 covers 14 residues. Trimming removed 4 bases at V and 0 bases at J, with 10 bases between.

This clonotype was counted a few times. CDR3 loop: CASSPIPRDRGNSPLHF. The CDR3 DNA reads as TGCGCCAGCAGCCCCATACCCCGGGACAGGGGTAATTCACCCCTCCACTTT. The chain is built from TRBV4-1 and TRBJ1-6; 10 nucleotides align to TRBD1. Germline V gives CDR1 MGHRA, CDR2 YSYEKL. The length of the CDR3 is 17 residues. With 4 bases clipped from V and 6 bases from J, the junction kept 9 bases outside the gene matches.